This T cell receptor beta chain was observed in a study of OX40 agonist ivuxolimab in advanced cancers. Clones were read by immunoSEQ multiplex PCR, and TCRdb kept only the in-frame ones, dropping some. The table shows over 35,000 clones, with more than 85% occurring only once. This clone was seen a few times. Per the germline V gene, CDR1 is PRHDT and CDR2 is FYEKMQ (reference sequence). The CDR3 contains 16 residues. V was clipped by 2 bases and J by 8 bases; unmatched bases: 12. The sequence was collected from an adult with an advanced solid tumor such as melanoma, head and neck, liver or kidney cancer. The chain links TRBV13 to TRBJ2-3; TRBD2 matches 8 bases. Sequenced here: CD4+ or CD8+ T cells sorted from blood, sampled in a trial of the OX40 agonist ivuxolimab. CDR3 bases: TGTGCCAGCAGCTTATATGGTAGCGGGGAGGGAGCTACGCAGTATTTT. Protein: CASSLYGSGEGATQYF.